This T cell receptor beta chain comes out of a study of blood T cell repertoires in COVID-19 (dated by TCRdb to the early 2020s). Broadly, across the study: Samples covering the acute and convalescent phases of COVID-19 were provided by collaborators in the United States, Italy and Spain. The material from the prospective study consisted of cDNA or gDNA derived from T cells, B-cell-depleted T cells, or PBMCs. Subjects who had been exposed to COVID-19, were actively infected with it, or had recovered from it provided the deeply sampled blood TCRbeta repertoires that made up the dataset. A freely available public database, intended as a resource for researchers studying the immune response to SARS-CoV-2, is where the repertoires were released. The samples were drawn from the first 160 participants of the ongoing ImmuneRACE study and from 1,200 or so subjects provided by 6 global collaborators. Nearly every sample came with metadata listing a de-identified subject ID, COVID-19 status, age in years and sex. HLA class I and class II types, where available, came from metadata supplied by the sample provider rather than from assay-based typing. Overall results and qualifications from the work: The amount of clinical and demographic metadata varied by source and participant and was provided uncurated.

This clone is a singleton in its sample. This receptor's antigen is unknown. The input lacks base qualities; no much larger clone sits a single base away. Samples from volunteer blood donors who had recovered from COVID-19 were contributed by a second Seattle source. Collaborating institutions collected whole blood in K2EDTA tubes following their own protocols. For TCRbeta analysis, collaborators shipped samples as frozen whole blood, isolated PBMCs, or DNA extracted from either of those sample types. TCRbeta CDR3 regions were amplified from genomic DNA using the immunoSEQ Assay, a bias-controlled multiplex PCR. As for how the authors treated the data: The number of nucleated cells in each sample was estimated by amplification of reference gene primers within the assay. To quantify the absolute abundance of each unique TCRbeta CDR3 rearrangement, sequence reads were collapsed and filtered. Productive Simpson clonality was computed per sample as the square root of Simpson's diversity index over productive rearrangements. The immuneACCESS repertoire file appears here via TCRdb, limited to in-frame rearrangements. These files lack a portion of the clones; in checked studies, under half of the deficit traces to unresolved V genes, and the cause of the others is not known. That table gives V, J and clone size, and the DNA gave D and trimming. The sample contains 180,000 or so clones, approximately 85% of them found a single time. Roughly 8% of the sample is in the top ten clones.

Taken from cysteine to phenylalanine, the CDR3 has 15 residues. The sequence is cut down to CDR3 DNA, 45 bases in frame from base 1. The junction carries 10 bases between V and J, which are trimmed by 0 bases and 4 bases respectively. Taken from the germline V gene, the CDR1 and CDR2 loops are SGHAT and FQNNGV. The source material was peripheral blood. The rearrangement joined TRBV11-2 to TRBJ1-5; the D gene lacks a confident call. The receptor comes from a man between 40 and 49 years old who had recovered from COVID-19. The CDR3 is CASSLDHFLNQPQHF. The nucleotide sequence reads TGTGCCAGCAGCTTAGATCATTTTTTGAATCAGCCCCAGCATTTT.